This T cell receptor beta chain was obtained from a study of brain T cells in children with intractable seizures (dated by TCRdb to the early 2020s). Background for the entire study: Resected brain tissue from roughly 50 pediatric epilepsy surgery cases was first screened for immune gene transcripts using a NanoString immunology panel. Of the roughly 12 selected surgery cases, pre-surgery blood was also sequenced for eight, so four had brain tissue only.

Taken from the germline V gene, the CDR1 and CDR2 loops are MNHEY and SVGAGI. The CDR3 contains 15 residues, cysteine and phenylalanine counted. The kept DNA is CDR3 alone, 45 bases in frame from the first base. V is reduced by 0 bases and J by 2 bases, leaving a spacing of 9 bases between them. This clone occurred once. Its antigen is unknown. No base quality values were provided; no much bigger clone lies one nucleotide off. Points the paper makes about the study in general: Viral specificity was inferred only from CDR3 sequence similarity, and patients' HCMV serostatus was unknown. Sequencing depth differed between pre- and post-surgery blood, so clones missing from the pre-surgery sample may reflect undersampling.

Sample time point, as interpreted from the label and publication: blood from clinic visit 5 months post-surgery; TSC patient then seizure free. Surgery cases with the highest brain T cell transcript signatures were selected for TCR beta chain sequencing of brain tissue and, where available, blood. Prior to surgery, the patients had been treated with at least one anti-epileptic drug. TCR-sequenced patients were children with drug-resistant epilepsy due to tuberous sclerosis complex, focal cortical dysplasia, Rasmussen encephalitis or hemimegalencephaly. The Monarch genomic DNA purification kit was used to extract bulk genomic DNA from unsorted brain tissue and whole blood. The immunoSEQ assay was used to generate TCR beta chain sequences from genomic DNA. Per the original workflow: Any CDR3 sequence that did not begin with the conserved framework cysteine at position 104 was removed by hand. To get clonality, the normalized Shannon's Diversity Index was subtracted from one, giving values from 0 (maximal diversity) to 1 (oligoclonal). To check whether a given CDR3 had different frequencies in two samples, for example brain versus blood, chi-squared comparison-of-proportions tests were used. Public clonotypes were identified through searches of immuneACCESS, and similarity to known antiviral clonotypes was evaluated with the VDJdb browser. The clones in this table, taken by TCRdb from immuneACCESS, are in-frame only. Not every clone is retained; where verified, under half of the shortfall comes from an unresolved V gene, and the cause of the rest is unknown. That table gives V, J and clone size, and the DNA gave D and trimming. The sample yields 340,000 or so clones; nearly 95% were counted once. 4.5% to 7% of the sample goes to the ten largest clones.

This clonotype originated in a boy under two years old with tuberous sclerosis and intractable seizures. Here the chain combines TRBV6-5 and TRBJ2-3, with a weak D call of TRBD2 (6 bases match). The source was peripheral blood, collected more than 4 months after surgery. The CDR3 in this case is CASSYSASATDTQYF. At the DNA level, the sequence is TGTGCCAGCAGTTACTCTGCTAGCGCCACAGATACGCAGTATTTT.